This TCR beta chain came from a study of graft-versus-host responses after intestinal transplantation. The overall study: Multivisceral, liver-intestinal, or isolated intestinal transplants were received by the recipients. Study-level findings and limits: GvH clones were identified in recipient marrow, with some first appearing in ileum or blood.

With respect to this clone: Its matching antigen is unknown.

Assay used: immunoSEQ multiplex PCR; TCRdb lists only in-frame clones, some missing. The sample consists of about 100,000 clones, roughly 90% of them appearing once. Source: unstimulated CD4+ T cells sorted from spleen or lymph node cells, taken before transplant. This TCR derives from a human donor who was the organ donor for an intestinal transplant.

This chain's CDR3 is CASWGTGATNEKLFF. In DNA, the CDR3 is TGTGCCAGCTGGGGGACGGGGGCAACTAATGAAAAACTGTTTTTT. The chain is built from TRBV6-1 and TRBJ1-4, with D perhaps TRBD1 (5 bases). Trimming removed 8 bases at V and 0 bases at J, with 13 bases between. CDR3 length: 15 residues. The germline V gene has CDR1 MNHNS and CDR2 SASEGT.